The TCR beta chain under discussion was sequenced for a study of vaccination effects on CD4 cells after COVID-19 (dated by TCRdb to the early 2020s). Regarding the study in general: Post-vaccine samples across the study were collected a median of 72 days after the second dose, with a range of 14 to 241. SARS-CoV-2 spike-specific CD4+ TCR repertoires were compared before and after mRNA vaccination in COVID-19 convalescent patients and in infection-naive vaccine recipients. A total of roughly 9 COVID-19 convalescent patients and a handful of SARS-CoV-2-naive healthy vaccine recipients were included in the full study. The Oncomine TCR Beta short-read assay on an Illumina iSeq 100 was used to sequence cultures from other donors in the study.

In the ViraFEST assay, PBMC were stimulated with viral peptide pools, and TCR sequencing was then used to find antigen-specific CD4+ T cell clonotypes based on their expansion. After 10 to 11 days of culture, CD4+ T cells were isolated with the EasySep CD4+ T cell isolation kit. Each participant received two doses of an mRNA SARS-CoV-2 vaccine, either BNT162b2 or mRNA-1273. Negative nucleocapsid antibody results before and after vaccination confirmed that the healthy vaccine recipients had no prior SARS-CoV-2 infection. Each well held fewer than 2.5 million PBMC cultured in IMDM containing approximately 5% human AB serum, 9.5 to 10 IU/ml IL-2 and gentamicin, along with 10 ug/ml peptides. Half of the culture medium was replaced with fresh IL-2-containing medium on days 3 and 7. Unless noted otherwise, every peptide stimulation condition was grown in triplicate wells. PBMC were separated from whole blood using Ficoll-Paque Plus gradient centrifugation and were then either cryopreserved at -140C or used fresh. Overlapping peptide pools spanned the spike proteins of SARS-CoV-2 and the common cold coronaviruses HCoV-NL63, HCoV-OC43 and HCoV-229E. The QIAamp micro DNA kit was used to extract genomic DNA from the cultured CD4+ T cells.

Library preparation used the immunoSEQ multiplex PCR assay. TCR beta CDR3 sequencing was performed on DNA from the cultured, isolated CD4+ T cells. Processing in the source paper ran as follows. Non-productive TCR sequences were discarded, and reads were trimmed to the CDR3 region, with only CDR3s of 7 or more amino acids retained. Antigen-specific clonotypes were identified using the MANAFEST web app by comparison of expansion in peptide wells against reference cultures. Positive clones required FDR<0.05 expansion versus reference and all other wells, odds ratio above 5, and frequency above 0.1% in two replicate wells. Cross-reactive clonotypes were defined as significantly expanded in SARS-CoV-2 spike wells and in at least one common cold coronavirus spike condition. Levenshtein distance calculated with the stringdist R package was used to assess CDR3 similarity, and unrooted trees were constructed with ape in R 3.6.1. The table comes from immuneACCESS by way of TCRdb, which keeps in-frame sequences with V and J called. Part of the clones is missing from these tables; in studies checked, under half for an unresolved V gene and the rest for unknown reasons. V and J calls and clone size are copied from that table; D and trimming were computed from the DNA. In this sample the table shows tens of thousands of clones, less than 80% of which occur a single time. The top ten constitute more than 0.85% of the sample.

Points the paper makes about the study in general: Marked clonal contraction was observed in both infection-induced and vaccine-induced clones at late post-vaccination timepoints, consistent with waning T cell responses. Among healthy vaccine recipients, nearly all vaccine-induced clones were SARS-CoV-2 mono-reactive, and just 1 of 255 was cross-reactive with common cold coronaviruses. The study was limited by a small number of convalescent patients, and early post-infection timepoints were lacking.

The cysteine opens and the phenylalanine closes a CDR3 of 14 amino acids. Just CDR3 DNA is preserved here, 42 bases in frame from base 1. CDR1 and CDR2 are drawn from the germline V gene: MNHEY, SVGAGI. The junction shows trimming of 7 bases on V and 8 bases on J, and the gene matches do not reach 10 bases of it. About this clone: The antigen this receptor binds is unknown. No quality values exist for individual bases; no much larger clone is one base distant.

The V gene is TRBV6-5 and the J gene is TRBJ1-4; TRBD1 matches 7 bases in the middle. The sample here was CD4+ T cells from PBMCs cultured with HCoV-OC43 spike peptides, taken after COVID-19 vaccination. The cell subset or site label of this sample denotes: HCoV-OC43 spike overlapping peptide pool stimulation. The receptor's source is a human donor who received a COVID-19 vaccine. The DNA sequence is TGTGCCAGCATGACGGGACAGACCCCCGAAAAACTGTTTTTT. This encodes CASMTGQTPEKLFF.